This T cell receptor beta chain was observed in a study of CD8+CD57+ T cells in acquired aplastic anemia. Overall study: Quantities of DNA derived from sorted CD4+ and CD8+ cells averaged approximately 3 ug. CD4+ reads averaged approximately 9.9 million in healthy donors. Study-wide points: Researchers report that some 31 CD8+ CDR3 sequences appeared in both patients and controls. A significant difference in CD8+ Simpson's diversity between patients and controls was not found.

This clonotype was counted ten times or more. Its antigen is still unknown. Germline CDR1 is SEHNR and CDR2 is FQNEAQ (reference sequence). Trimming at V came to 5 bases and at J to 5 bases, leaving 2 bases not matched to a gene. This CDR3 has 12 residues. TCR beta VDJ and CDR3 profiling used genomic DNA as template. MiXCR was run by TCRdb on the reads, yielding one entry per CDR3 protein. The sample shows some 180,000 distinct CDR3 sequences, around half of them seen only once. Sequenced: sorted CD4+, CD8+, or CD8+CD57+ T cells (not recorded which) from PBMCs. The chain has TRBV7-9 and TRBJ1-1, with 7 bases aligning to TRBD1. The receptor comes from a human donor in good health. This chain's CDR3 is CASSRQGTEAFF. CDR3 coding DNA: TGTGCCAGCAGCCGACAGGGTACTGAAGCTTTCTTT.